The 20 T cell receptor beta chains listed next were all sequenced from one sample in a study of regulatory T cells in long-lasting Graves disease (dated by TCRdb to 2020 to 2023). The time point label of this sample denotes: newly diagnosed GD, antithyroid drugs for less than 3 months. For both TCR sequencing and RNA sequencing, RNA was extracted from PBMCs in TRIzol. The library was generated by multiplex PCR. Reads for this sample came from an Illumina HiSeq 4000. CDR3 regions were amplified by Arm-PCR with iRepertoire HTBI primers to construct TCR beta libraries. TCRdb passed the public sequencing reads through fastp at Q25 and MiXCR, retaining productive beta sequences. Duplicate CDR3 protein sequences are folded into a single record with the most common DNA and genes. This sample lists 600,000 to 650,000 distinct CDR3 sequences; approximately 15% were detected once. Roughly 18% of the sample comes from the top ten.

This sample was shared with a second study, whose subject was T cells in Graves' hyperthyroidism and ophthalmopathy.

Specimen: peripheral blood mononuclear cells (PBMCs), collected at new diagnosis, from a patient treated with antithyroid drugs. Receptor source: a woman in her twenties or thirties with Graves disease. Donor details come from another sample of the same person, matched by shared clones.

To note about this clonotype: Relative to the germline gene, one junction end is altered; a read error may explain this. The V gene is TRBV13, the J gene TRBJ2-7; tentatively, D is TRBD1 (6 bases). Germline CDR1 PRHDT, CDR2 FYEKMQ (reference sequence). This CDR3 has 13 residues. CDR3 DNA: TGCGCCAGCACTGGACAGAACTCCTACGAGCAGTACTTC. Translating gives CASTGQNSYEQYF.

V usage is TRBV5-6 and J usage is TRBJ2-2; TRBD1 aligns across 7 bases. Trimming removed 5 bases from V and 7 bases from J; junction bases left unmatched: 8. Germline CDR1 is SGHDT and CDR2 is YYEEEE. The CDR3 runs to 14 residues. The CDR3 reads CASRRGQLIGELFF. Here the CDR3 DNA reads TGTGCCAGCAGGAGGGGACAGCTCATCGGGGAGCTGTTTTTT.

CDR3 amino acids: CASTRDTHSNQPQHF. Here the CDR3 DNA reads TGTGCCAGCACTAGGGACACACATAGCAATCAGCCCCAGCATTTT. This chain joins TRBV6-1 and TRBJ1-5, with D perhaps TRBD1 (6 bases). Germline CDR1 and CDR2: MNHNS and SASEGT. Trimming removed 7 bases at V and 0 bases at J, with 13 bases between. This CDR3 region has 15 residues.

The chain recombines TRBV28 with TRBJ2-2; unclear D gene. Trimming took off 6 bases at V and 2 bases at J, with 7 bases between the two ends. The CDR3 spans 13 residues. Germline V gene sequence: CDR1 MDHEN, CDR2 SYDVKM. CDR3 bases: TGTGCCAGCAGCGAACCCAACACCGGGGAGCTGTTTTTT. Its translation is CASSEPNTGELFF. Together with reference TRBV28 and TRBJ2-2, the CDR3 gives the full variable domain: DVKVTQSSRYLVKRTGEKVFLECVQDMDHENMFWYRQDPGLGLRLIYFSYDVKMKEKGDIPEGYSVSREKKERFSLILESASTNQTSMYLCASSEPNTGELFFGEGSRLTVL.

The table lists this clonotype with a few counts. This chain links TRBV28 with TRBJ1-4; D is undetermined. The length of the CDR3 is 15 residues. V lost 2 bases, J lost 3 bases, and 10 bases lay in between. Germline CDR1 is MDHEN and CDR2 is SYDVKM. The DNA of the CDR3 is TGTGCCAGCAGTTTAGGGCAGTCCGCTAATGAAAAACTGTTTTTT. It yields the protein CASSLGQSANEKLFF.

The chain uses TRBV28 and TRBJ2-2; D gene ambiguous. CDR3 length: 14 residues. Germline assignment: CDR1 MDHEN and CDR2 SYDVKM. V was pared by 1 base and J by 5 bases, with 8 bases between. CDR3 coding DNA: TGTGCCAGCAGTTTATCGTCCCCGACCGGGGAGCTGTTTTTT. Its translation is CASSLSSPTGELFF.

At least ten counts were recorded for this clonotype. The chain carries TRBV2 and TRBJ1-2, with D uncertain. Per the germline V gene, CDR1 is SNHLY and CDR2 is FYNNEI. The germline V and J ends were trimmed by 4 bases and 4 bases, with 10 bases remaining between them. This CDR3 is built from 13 residues. Here the CDR3 reads CASSAAETYGYTF. In DNA form, the CDR3 reads TGTGCCAGCAGTGCCGCGGAGACCTATGGCTACACCTTC.

This clonotype was detected ten times or more. The V and J genes are TRBV19 and TRBJ1-2, with D possibly being TRBD1 (5 bases). The germline CDR1 and CDR2 sequences are LNHDA and SQIVND (reference sequence). V shed 5 bases and J shed 0 bases, with 19 bases lying between them. There are 17 residues in the CDR3. The CDR3 sequence: CASSEIVGTLANYGYTF. The CDR3 DNA is TGTGCCAGTAGTGAGATTGTTGGGACGCTGGCTAACTATGGCTACACCTTC.

This chain connects TRBV5-1 to TRBJ2-5; D gene unclear. The CDR3 has 12 amino acids. In germline, CDR1 is SGHRS, CDR2 YFSETQ. V dropped 5 bases and J dropped 2 bases, with 7 bases sitting between them. The CDR3 protein is CASSYYQETQYF. The CDR3 DNA reads TGCGCCAGCAGTTACTATCAAGAGACCCAGTACTTC.

The chain couples TRBV10-2 to TRBJ1-5; a weak D match, TRBD1 (6 bases). The V gene's germline CDR1 is WSHSY and CDR2 SAAADI. The CDR3 is 17 residues long. Trimming shortened V by 8 bases and J by 5 bases, and 25 bases separated the two germline ends. In DNA, the CDR3 is TGCGCCAGCGGTGGGGAGGGGGTGACGGATCGTCATCAGCCCCAGCATTTT. It yields the protein CASGGEGVTDRHQPQHF.

There are many counts of this clonotype. V and J are TRBV20-1 and TRBJ1-1; 7 bases are a match to TRBD1. Germline lookup yields CDR1 DFQATT and CDR2 SNEGSKA (reference sequence). J was trimmed by 7 bases and V by 0 bases; bases with no gene match: 5. The CDR3 has 13 residues. Here the CDR3 DNA reads TGCAGTGCTAGAGAAATACGGACAGGTGAAGCTTTCTTT. This translates into CSAREIRTGEAFF.

This clonotype has ten or more counts. The chain combines TRBV27 with TRBJ1-2, with TRBD1 matching 8 bases. The CDR3 runs 15 residues. The germline gives CDR1 MNHEY, CDR2 SMNVEV (reference sequence). J was trimmed by 7 bases and V by 2 bases; bases with no gene match: 9. Here the CDR3 reads CASSLSLQGAVGYTF. DNA for the CDR3: TGTGCCAGCAGTTTAAGTCTCCAGGGGGCAGTTGGCTACACCTTC.

The genes are TRBV11-2 and TRBJ1-4; D call uncertain. Germline V gene data show CDR1 as SGHAT and CDR2 as FQNNGV. The V end lost 5 bases, the J end lost 2 bases, and 12 bases lay between the germline ends. This CDR3 has 15 residues. CDR3 coding DNA: TGTGCCAGCAGCCAAGCGGGAACCACTAATGAAAAACTGTTTTTT. As protein: CASSQAGTTNEKLFF.

This clonotype was counted once. This clone may be a read error of a much larger clone one base away. Here the CDR3 reads CASSPNTGGGYGYTF. The DNA for the CDR3 is TGTGCCAGCAGTCCTAACACAGGGGGAGGCTATGGCTACACCTTC. The V and J genes are TRBV12-3 or TRBV12-4 and TRBJ1-2; 8 nucleotides align to TRBD1. V shed 5 bases, J shed 4 bases, and the junction held 9 bases outside the gene matches. The length of the CDR3 is 15 residues.

Comment on this clonotype: This may be a read error: a much more frequent sequence differs by one nucleotide. It is likely a read error, because the conserved phenylalanine at the end of the CDR3 is missing. The chain uses TRBV12-3 or TRBV12-4 and TRBJ2-3, with D perhaps being TRBD1 or TRBD2 (5 bases each). Trimming left V 1 base short and J 6 bases short, with 8 bases between. The CDR3 extends over 13 amino acids. The CDR3 sequence: CASSLVRGDTQYL. In DNA, the CDR3 is TGTGCCAGCAGTTTAGTGAGGGGTGATACGCAGTATCTT.

This clonotype was picked up many times. The rearrangement uses TRBV11-2 and TRBJ2-1; D ambiguous. V was cut by 1 base and J by 6 bases, with 7 bases left in between. CDR1 SGHAT and CDR2 FQNNGV come from the germline V gene. The CDR3 is made up of 13 amino acids. The CDR3 sequence: CASSLGWPNEQFF. DNA of the CDR3: TGTGCCAGCAGCTTAGGGTGGCCCAATGAGCAGTTCTTC.

This clonotype was seen many times. V and J are TRBV2 and TRBJ2-5; weak D call: TRBD1 (7 bases). From germline, CDR1 is SNHLY and CDR2 FYNNEI. This CDR3 has 15 residues. The V end lost 4 bases, the J end lost 5 bases, and 17 bases lay between the germline ends. CDR3 in amino acids: CASSGRGAPGETQYF. The CDR3 DNA sequence: TGTGCCAGCAGTGGCAGGGGGGCCCCCGGGGAGACCCAGTACTTC.

This clonotype was counted ten times or more. The chain couples TRBV20-1 to TRBJ1-6, with a possible D match to TRBD1 (6 bases). This CDR3 is 13 amino acids long. The germline gives CDR1 DFQATT, CDR2 SNEGSKA (reference sequence). The CDR3 sequence is CRQRTGINSPLHF. CDR3 in DNA: TGCAGACAGCGAACAGGGATAAATTCACCCCTCCACTTT.

The chain links TRBV4-1 to TRBJ2-3; D not certain. V lost 1 base to trimming and J lost 1 base, with 3 bases between them. Per germline, CDR1 MGHRA and CDR2 YSYEKL. The length of the CDR3 is 13 residues. For the CDR3, the DNA is TGCGCCAGCAGCCAAGTTGGCACAGATACGCAGTATTTT. The encoded protein is CASSQVGTDTQYF.

This chain joins TRBV7-9 and TRBJ2-7; no clear D. The CDR3 sequence is 15 residues long. Trimming took off 1 base at V and 3 bases at J, with 13 bases between the two ends. CDR1 is SEHNR, CDR2 FQNEAQ, per germline (reference sequence). The CDR3 DNA follows: TGTGCCAGCAGCTTAGGGGTTGGCAGTGGCTACGAGCAGTACTTC. Protein sequence: CASSLGVGSGYEQYF.